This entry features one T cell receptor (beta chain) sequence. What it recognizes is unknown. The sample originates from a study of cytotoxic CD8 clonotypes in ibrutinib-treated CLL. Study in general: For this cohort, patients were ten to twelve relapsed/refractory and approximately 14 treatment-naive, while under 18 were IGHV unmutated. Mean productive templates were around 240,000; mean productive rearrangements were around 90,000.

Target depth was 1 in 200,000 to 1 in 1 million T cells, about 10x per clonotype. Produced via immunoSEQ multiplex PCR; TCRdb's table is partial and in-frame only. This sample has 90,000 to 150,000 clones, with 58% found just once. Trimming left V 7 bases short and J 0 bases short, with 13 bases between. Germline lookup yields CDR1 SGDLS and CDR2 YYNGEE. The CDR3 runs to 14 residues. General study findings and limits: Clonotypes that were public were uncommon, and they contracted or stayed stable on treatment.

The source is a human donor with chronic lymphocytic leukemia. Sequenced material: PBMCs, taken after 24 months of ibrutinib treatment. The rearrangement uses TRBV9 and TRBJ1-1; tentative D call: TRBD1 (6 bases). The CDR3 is CASGRGGMNTEAFF. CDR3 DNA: TGTGCCAGCGGAAGGGGGGGAATGAACACTGAAGCTTTCTTT.